The 23 T cell receptor beta chains below were found in one sample sequenced in a study of shared clonotypes between healthy human individuals. The method was immunoSEQ multiplex PCR; TCRdb's version includes in-frame clones alone and lacks a portion of them. The sample has about 1,500,000 clones; more than 95% are singletons. The specimen was naive CD4+ T cells sorted from blood. The subset: CD45RA+ positively selected. The receptors stem from a man under 40 in good health.

In regard to this clone: Other DNA sequences within the sample encode an identical CDR3. This chain links TRBV7-9 with TRBJ2-5; D gene uncertain. The CDR3 has 14 amino acids. Germline CDR1 and CDR2: SEHNR and FQNEAQ (reference sequence). V was shortened by 1 base and J by 0 bases, with 6 bases between the two germline ends. The CDR3 loop is CASSLVQYQETQYF. For the CDR3, the DNA is TGTGCCAGCAGCTTAGTTCAGTACCAAGAGACCCAGTACTTC.

This chain uses TRBV9 with TRBJ2-2; 7 positions agree with TRBD1. The CDR3 contains 16 residues. The trim removed 0 bases at V and 1 base at J, leaving 3 bases unmatched. Germline CDR1 is SGDLS and CDR2 is YYNGEE. CDR3 DNA sequence: TGTGCCAGCAGCGTAGCTTGGGACAGGAACACCGGGGAGCTGTTTTTT. It codes for CASSVAWDRNTGELFF. Based on the CDR3 plus reference TRBV9 and TRBJ2-2, the full variable domain is DSGVTQTPKHLITATGQRVTLRCSPRSGDLSVYWYQQSLDQGLQFLIQYYNGEERAKGNILERFSAQQFPDLHSELNLSSLELGDSALYFCASSVAWDRNTGELFFGEGSRLTVL.

In this sample, this clone turned up once. The V gene is TRBV7-2, the J gene TRBJ2-2; no reliable D call. V lost 2 bases, J lost 3 bases, and 4 bases lay in between. Germline V gene sequence: CDR1 SGHTA, CDR2 FQGNSA. This CDR3 has 13 residues. Written as DNA, the CDR3 is TGTGCCAGCAGCTTAAGGTACACCGGGGAGCTGTTTTTT. Translated: CASSLRYTGELFF.

The CDR3 sequence is CASESSGDFEQYF. The DNA for the CDR3 is TGTGCCAGCGAATCATCAGGGGATTTCGAGCAGTACTTC. The V call is TRBV27, the J call TRBJ2-7; TRBD1 is a possible D gene (6 bases). Trimming removed 8 bases at V and 6 bases at J, with 17 bases between. The germline CDR1 and CDR2 sequences are MNHEY and SMNVEV (reference sequence). CDR3 length equals 13 residues.

This rearrangement joins TRBV2 to TRBJ1-4; TRBD1 agrees at 9 bases. V lost 6 bases and J lost 8; bases outside the gene matches: 7. The CDR3 is 14 amino acids. Germline V gene lookup returns CDR1 SNHLY and CDR2 FYNNEI. The CDR3 sequence is CASRPGQGGEKLFF. CDR3 DNA: TGTGCCAGCAGGCCGGGACAGGGAGGAGAAAAACTGTTTTTT. Using reference TRBV2 and TRBJ1-4 for the parts outside the CDR3, the full variable domain is EPEVTQTPSHQVTQMGQEVILRCVPISNHLYFYWYRQILGQKVEFLVSFYNNEISEKSEIFDDQFSVERPDGSNFTLKIRSTKLEDSAMYFCASRPGQGGEKLFFGSGTQLSVL.

The rearrangement joins TRBV5-4 to TRBJ2-7; D may be TRBD1 or TRBD2 (5 bases each). V was pared by 5 bases and J by 4 bases, with 13 bases between. CDR3 length equals 13 residues. CDR1 and CDR2 from the germline V gene are SGHNT and YYREEE (reference sequence). CDR3 in amino acids: CASSPGGGYEQYF. CDR3 sequence (DNA): TGTGCCAGCAGTCCGGGTGGGGGTTACGAGCAGTACTTC. The full variable domain, completed using reference TRBV5-4 and TRBJ2-7, is ETGVTQSPTHLIKTRGQQVTLRCSSQSGHNTVSWYQQALGQGPQFIFQYYREEENGRGNFPPRFSGLQFPNYSSELNVNALELDDSALYLCASSPGGGYEQYFGPGTRLTVT.

The chain couples TRBV7-2 to TRBJ1-1; D gene uncertain. The V gene's germline CDR1 is SGHTA and CDR2 FQGNSA. The CDR3 extends over 14 amino acids. Trimming left V 5 bases short and J 1 base short, with 11 bases between. The CDR3 nucleotides are TGTGCCAGCAGCCGGTGGACGAGGAACACTGAAGCTTTCTTT. The encoded protein is CASSRWTRNTEAFF. Supplemented by reference TRBV7-2 and TRBJ1-1, the full variable domain reads GAGVSQSPSNKVTEKGKDVELRCDPISGHTALYWYRQSLGQGLEFLIYFQGNSAPDKSGLPSDRFSAERTGGSVSTLTIQRTQQEDSAVYLCASSRWTRNTEAFFGQGTRLTVV.

The chain has TRBV11-2 and TRBJ2-3, with a tentative D call TRBD2 (5 bases). CDR3 length: 18 residues. Germline V CDR1 and CDR2: SGHAT, FQNNGV. V dropped 4 bases and J dropped 2 bases, with 22 bases sitting between them. The CDR3 DNA reads as TGTGCCAGCAGCTCCCCAGGAACTCAGCGGCTTCTCACAGATACGCAGTATTTT. Its translation is CASSSPGTQRLLTDTQYF.

The gene calls are TRBV6-1 and TRBJ1-2, with D possibly matching TRBD1 (6 bases). The CDR3 has 14 residues. CDR1 and CDR2 from the germline V gene are MNHNS and SASEGT. V shed 1 base and J shed 8 bases, with 14 bases lying between them. This CDR3 reads CASSEGTVSKGYTF. The CDR3 DNA reads TGTGCCAGCAGTGAAGGGACAGTGTCGAAAGGCTACACCTTC.

The chain couples TRBV28 to TRBJ1-3; TRBD1 might be the D (6 bases). The CDR3 has 18 amino acids. Germline CDR1 reads MDHEN; CDR2 reads SYDVKM. V dropped 6 bases and J dropped 0 bases, with 21 bases sitting between them. CDR3 amino acids: CASSPPSIRGRSGNTIYF. The CDR3 DNA reads TGTGCCAGCAGCCCACCATCGATACGGGGGCGCTCTGGAAACACCATATATTTT.

This chain uses TRBV9 with TRBJ2-7; D gene unclear. The CDR3 length is 17 residues. Germline V gene lookup returns CDR1 SGDLS and CDR2 YYNGEE. V was clipped by 4 bases and J by 0 bases, with 20 bases between them. The CDR3 region has the DNA TGTGCCAGCAGCCCTCGGAGCCTAGGGCGGAGCTCCTACGAGCAGTACTTC. This encodes CASSPRSLGRSSYEQYF.

CDR3 DNA sequence: TGTGCCAGCAGCTTAGGGGCCCTAGCGGCCAATAACAATGAGCAGTTCTTC. Amino acid sequence: CASSLGALAANNNEQFF. The chain uses TRBV7-9 and TRBJ2-1, with 7 bases lining up with TRBD2. Per the germline V gene, CDR1 is SEHNR and CDR2 is FQNEAQ (reference sequence). This CDR3 spans 17 amino acids. V gave up 1 base and J gave up 5 bases; unmatched junction bases: 11.

This clone was seen a single time. The CDR3 sequence: CASGFPGWKYQETQYF. In DNA form, the CDR3 reads TGTGCTAGTGGTTTTCCAGGGTGGAAGTACCAAGAGACCCAGTACTTC. The chain uses TRBV12-5 and TRBJ2-5, with a tentative D call TRBD1 (5 bases). The length of the CDR3 is 16 residues. V lost 3 bases and J 0 bases, leaving 14 bases between the germline ends. Germline V gene data show CDR1 as LGHNT and CDR2 as FRNRAP.

V is TRBV7-2 and J is TRBJ1-2, with D possibly being TRBD1 (6 bases). The germline V and J ends were trimmed by 3 bases and 3 bases, with 14 bases remaining between them. CDR3 length: 15 residues. Germline V gives CDR1 SGHTA, CDR2 FQGNSA. Here the CDR3 reads CASSFDRILYYGYTF. The CDR3 DNA sequence: TGTGCCAGCAGCTTCGACAGGATTCTGTACTATGGCTACACCTTC.

This clone was seen a single time. The chain is built from TRBV27 and TRBJ2-1; 7 bases line up with TRBD2. V dropped 6 bases and J dropped 4; count of bases not matched to a gene: 12. The CDR3 is made up of 16 amino acids. Looked up from germline, CDR1 is MNHEY and CDR2 is SMNVEV (reference sequence). For the CDR3, the DNA is TGTGCCAGCAGACCGGGGGGACGGACAAATTACAATGAGCAGTTCTTC. Translated: CASRPGGRTNYNEQFF.

This chain joins TRBV19 and TRBJ2-1; D is unresolved. The ends were cut back, 10 bases at V and 0 bases at J, with 10 bases in the middle. Looked up from germline, CDR1 is LNHDA and CDR2 is SQIVND (reference sequence). This CDR3 has 13 residues. The CDR3 bases are TGTGCCACCCGGCCGGGCTCCTACAATGAGCAGTTCTTC. It is translated as CATRPGSYNEQFF.

J is TRBJ1-4 and V is TRBV28; 7 bases fit TRBD1. Per germline, CDR1 MDHEN and CDR2 SYDVKM. The CDR3 is made up of 16 amino acids. The V gene end was trimmed by 3 bases and the J gene end by 5 bases; junction bases not matched to a gene: 9. CDR3 sequence reads: CASSFLRQGPNEKLFF. The CDR3, as DNA: TGTGCCAGCAGTTTCCTAAGACAGGGCCCGAATGAAAAACTGTTTTTT.

The J gene is TRBJ2-5, the V gene TRBV7-9, with TRBD1 identical over 7 bases. V gave up 5 bases and J gave up 5 bases; unmatched junction bases: 8. This CDR3 is 14 amino acids long. Germline loops: CDR1 SEHNR, CDR2 FQNEAQ (reference sequence). The chain's CDR3 is CASSTRQGTETQYF. The CDR3 DNA is TGTGCCAGCAGCACCAGACAGGGTACGGAGACCCAGTACTTC.

This rearrangement joins TRBV29-1 to TRBJ1-1, with 11 bases lining up with TRBD1. The germline V gene encodes CDR1 SQVTM and CDR2 ANQGSEA. This CDR3 is 13 amino acids long. The trim removed 7 bases at V and 6 bases at J, leaving 7 bases unmatched. CDR3 sequence reads: CSAVPGQGAEAFF. CDR3 coding DNA: TGCAGCGCCGTACCGGGACAGGGGGCTGAAGCTTTCTTT.

CDR3 loop: CASSFSKETQYF. CDR3 sequence (DNA): TGCGCCAGCAGCTTTAGTAAAGAGACCCAGTACTTC. The rearrangement links TRBV5-1 to TRBJ2-5; D remains unclear. The CDR3 consists of 12 residues. CDR1 is SGHRS and CDR2 is YFSETQ in the germline V gene. Trimming removed 2 bases at V and 3 bases at J, with 5 bases between.

The genes are TRBV2 and TRBJ1-1, with 11 nucleotides matching TRBD1. Germline V gene sequence: CDR1 SNHLY, CDR2 FYNNEI. Trimming took 6 bases from V and 3 from J; bases not matched to a gene: 6. The CDR3 runs 15 residues. This CDR3 is CASRRTGGADTEAFF. The DNA for the CDR3 is TGTGCCAGCAGGCGGACAGGGGGCGCCGACACTGAAGCTTTCTTT.

The sample holds one count of this clone. The chain joins TRBV5-4 to TRBJ1-5; D not resolved. V was shortened by 0 bases and J by 7 bases, with 8 bases between the two germline ends. This CDR3 contains 13 residues. Germline V gene sequence: CDR1 SGHNT, CDR2 YYREEE (reference sequence). The CDR3 reads CASSLDPQQPQHF. CDR3 nucleotide sequence: TGTGCCAGCAGCTTGGACCCACAACAGCCCCAGCATTTT.

The chain uses TRBV18 and TRBJ2-3; D is perhaps TRBD2 (6 bases). Deletions cut 1 base from V and 4 bases from J, with 9 bases between. The CDR3 covers 14 residues. CDR1 KGHSH and CDR2 LQKENI come from the germline V gene. The CDR3 here is CASSPQGGADTQYF. In DNA, the CDR3 is TGTGCCAGCTCACCACAGGGCGGGGCAGATACGCAGTATTTT. Using reference TRBV18 and TRBJ2-3 for the parts outside the CDR3, the full variable domain is NAGVMQNPRHLVRRRGQEARLRCSPMKGHSHVYWYRQLPEEGLKFMVYLQKENIIDESGMPKERFSAEFPKEGPSILRIQQVVRGDSAAYFCASSPQGGADTQYFGPGTRLTVL.